The subject of this entry is one TCR beta chain. Germline-derived CDR1 and CDR2 are SQVTM and ANQGSEA. The trim removed 7 bases at V and 6 bases at J, leaving 5 bases unmatched. This CDR3 spans 13 amino acids. This record belongs to a study of blood T cell repertoires in COVID-19. Study information: The United States, Italy and Spain were the sources of the acute and convalescent COVID-19 samples.

Under the authors' procedure: Scientists estimated how many nucleated cells there were by amplifying reference gene primers. Sequencing used immunoSEQ multiplex PCR; TCRdb keeps in-frame clones, though not all of them. The V and J calls and clone size come from that table; D and trimming were worked out from the DNA. Of 130,000 to 150,000 clones detected, about 76% appear once; the ten largest clones hold just under 5%. Sequenced sample: peripheral blood. The chain couples TRBV29-1 to TRBJ2-2, with 10 bases aligning to TRBD1. The sequence was collected from a woman in her 70s with COVID-19, enrolled during active disease. CDR3 sequence (DNA): TGCAGCGGTAGGACAGGGGGAGCCGGGGAGCTGTTTTTT. It codes for CSGRTGGAGELFF.